Given below is one TCR beta chain in context. The data are from a study of blood T cell repertoires in COVID-19. This CDR3 has 15 amino acids. Germline lookup yields CDR1 SGHTA and CDR2 FQGNSA. With V trimmed by 2 bases and J by 2 bases, 6 bases remained unmatched. TCRdb's copy holds only in-frame clones and misses some; the assay was immunoSEQ multiplex PCR. This sample yields fewer than 250,000 clones, of which approximately 86% are seen a single time; around 5.5% belongs to the top ten. The sample comprised peripheral blood. This receptor was obtained from a human donor in a cohort sampled during active COVID-19. This chain uses TRBV7-2 with TRBJ2-7, with 7 bases fitting TRBD1. The CDR3 sequence: CASSLMGQPTYEQYF. The CDR3, as DNA: TGTGCCAGCAGCTTAATGGGACAGCCCACCTACGAGCAGTACTTC.